The 11 T cell receptor beta chains listed next were all sequenced from one sample in a study of T-cell reconstitution after alpha-beta-depleted transplantation in children. Unique molecular identifiers were incorporated during preparation of the TCRbeta library. TCRdb independently ran MiXCR on the PCR reads; one entry per CDR3 protein. The sample comprises 400,000 to 550,000 distinct CDR3 sequences, roughly 10% of which are singletons, and roughly 2% rests with the top ten. Source: PBMCs, taken before TCRalphabeta/CD19-depleted stem cell transplant. The receptors were sampled from a child aged 2-15 years with inherited bone marrow failure, due to receive a stem cell transplant.

This clonotype was counted many times. The chain combines TRBV20-1 with TRBJ2-2; D possibly matches TRBD1 or TRBD2 (5 bases each). CDR1 is DFQATT and CDR2 is SNEGSKA in the germline V gene (reference sequence). Trimming took 5 bases from V and 0 from J, leaving 16 bases between them. The CDR3 runs 16 residues. This chain's CDR3 is CSASRPGTPNTGELFF. DNA for the CDR3: TGCAGTGCTTCGCGCCCCGGGACCCCGAACACCGGGGAGCTGTTTTTT.

This clonotype came up many times. The rearrangement links TRBV20-1 to TRBJ2-2, with D possibly matching TRBD1 (8 bases). The CDR3 is 15 residues long. Trimming stripped 5 bases from V and 4 bases from J, with 17 bases between. Germline V gene data show CDR1 as DFQATT and CDR2 as SNEGSKA (reference sequence). CDR3 in amino acids: CSAGRTGRATGELFF. The CDR3 DNA sequence: TGCAGTGCTGGTCGGACAGGGAGGGCCACCGGGGAGCTGTTTTTT.

This chain uses TRBV20-1 with TRBJ2-3; either TRBD1 or TRBD2 may fit D (6 bases each). The V gene lost 2 bases and the J gene lost 2 bases, with 11 bases spanning the gap. Germline V gene sequence: CDR1 DFQATT, CDR2 SNEGSKA (reference sequence). The CDR3 loop spans 14 amino acids. Here the CDR3 reads CSARKGGNTDTQYF. CDR3 DNA sequence: TGCAGTGCTAGAAAGGGGGGAAACACAGATACGCAGTATTTT.

This clonotype occurred many times. This sequence joins TRBV19 and TRBJ1-1; D may be TRBD1 (5 bases). The CDR3 extends over 13 amino acids. Trimming stripped 3 bases from V and 7 bases from J, with 12 bases between. In germline, CDR1 is LNHDA, CDR2 SQIVND (reference sequence). CDR3 in amino acids: CASSILRGIEAFF. The CDR3 DNA sequence: TGTGCCAGTAGTATTCTAAGGGGTATTGAAGCTTTCTTT.

The chain combines TRBV28 with TRBJ2-3; TRBD2 matches at 7 bases. The CDR3 length is 13 residues. Germline loops: CDR1 MDHEN, CDR2 SYDVKM. V was pared by 6 bases and J by 4 bases, with 4 bases of the junction left unmatched. CDR3 in DNA: TGTGCCAGCAGCTGGGGGAGGGCAGATACGCAGTATTTT. It specifies CASSWGRADTQYF.

This clonotype was seen repeatedly, ten times or more. This chain joins TRBV29-1 and TRBJ2-3; 13 nucleotides align to TRBD2. This CDR3 contains 14 residues. Germline CDR1 SQVTM, CDR2 ANQGSEA. V lost 6 bases, J lost 7 bases, and 7 bases stayed unmatched. This CDR3 reads CSVGLAGAGYTQYF. The CDR3 region has the DNA TGCAGCGTCGGACTAGCGGGAGCCGGGTATACGCAGTATTTT.

The rearrangement joins TRBV5-1 to TRBJ2-7; the match to TRBD2 covers 10 bases. With 4 bases clipped from V and 4 bases from J, the junction kept 11 bases outside the gene matches. CDR1 SGHRS and CDR2 YFSETQ come from the germline V gene. This CDR3 comprises 16 residues. The chain's CDR3 is CASSVGLAARAYEQYF. DNA for the CDR3: TGCGCCAGCAGCGTCGGACTAGCGGCCAGGGCTTACGAGCAGTACTTC.

A remark on this clonotype: A much larger clone sits a single nucleotide away, making a read error possible. The CDR3 region has the DNA TGTGCCATCAGGGGGGACAGGAGTTCCTCCTACGAGCAGTGCTTC. Translated, it gives CAIRGDRSSSYEQCF. The chain combines TRBV10-3 with TRBJ2-7; 8 bases fit TRBD1. The CDR3 loop spans 15 amino acids. Germline V lookup: CDR1 ENHRY, CDR2 SYGVKD.

The rearrangement joins TRBV19 to TRBJ2-1, with TRBD2 matching over 12 bases. This CDR3 region has 17 residues. Germline CDR1 LNHDA, CDR2 SQIVND (reference sequence). The trim removed 7 bases at V and 8 bases at J, leaving 15 bases unmatched. DNA of the CDR3: TGTGCCAGTACCCCCCAAACTAGCGGGAGGTTCGGAGATGAGCAGTTCTTC. Protein product: CASTPQTSGRFGDEQFF.

This clonotype showed up many times. The chain links TRBV5-6 to TRBJ2-1; 9 bases align to TRBD2. CDR3 length: 16 residues. Germline trimming cut 2 bases from V and 4 bases from J; bases unmatched to any gene: 7. Germline values: CDR1 SGHDT, CDR2 YYEEEE. CDR3 DNA: TGTGCCAGCAGCTTCATTGAGCGGGAGGAATACAATGAGCAGTTCTTC. Translating it yields CASSFIEREEYNEQFF.

This clonotype was detected many times. The chain carries TRBV29-1 and TRBJ1-1; the D is unclear. Per germline, CDR1 SQVTM and CDR2 ANQGSEA. This CDR3 spans 12 amino acids. V was trimmed by 4 bases and J by 0 bases, leaving 6 bases between them. The CDR3, as DNA: TGCAGCGTTGGCTGGTTGAACACTGAAGCTTTCTTT. Translated: CSVGWLNTEAFF.